Below are 26 T cell receptor beta chains sequenced from a single sample in a study of control samples from healthy donors and cancer patients. Data came from immunoSEQ multiplex PCR; TCRdb stores just in-frame clones and leaves some out. The sample carries roughly 200,000 clones, about 91% recorded once. The specimen was blood. These receptor sequences come from a man younger than 45 in good health.

This chain joins TRBV11-2 and TRBJ2-1; D remains unclear. V dropped 5 bases and J dropped 10 bases, with 12 bases sitting between them. Germline loops: CDR1 SGHAT, CDR2 FQNNGV. The CDR3 is 12 amino acids. In DNA form, the CDR3 reads TGTGCCAGCAGCCCTTCTCTGACCGAGCAGTTCTTC. This encodes CASSPSLTEQFF.

This chain joins TRBV5-6 and TRBJ1-6; 7 bases fit TRBD1. Germline CDR1 is SGHDT and CDR2 is YYEEEE. The trim removed 4 bases at V and 9 bases at J, leaving 16 bases unmatched. This CDR3 has 17 residues. The CDR3 DNA reads as TGTGCCAGCAGCCCGGGCGGGGGAGACAGGGCGGTTTCACCCCTCCACTTT. Residues: CASSPGGGDRAVSPLHF.

The rearrangement uses TRBV25-1 and TRBJ2-1, with 7 bases identical to TRBD2. CDR1 and CDR2 from the germline V gene are MGHDK and SYGVNS. V gave up 3 bases and J gave up 7 bases; unmatched junction bases: 9. This CDR3 is 15 amino acids long. CDR3 sequence (DNA): TGTGCCAGCAGTGATTCGGGGGGTCCGGGGAATGAGCAGTTCTTC. This encodes CASSDSGGPGNEQFF.

This clone has just one count. The chain uses TRBV3-1 (or the pseudogene TRBV3-2) and TRBJ2-3, with D possibly TRBD2 on 7 matching bases. With 0 bases removed from V and 3 bases from J, the gap between germline ends came to 16 bases. Germline-derived CDR1 and CDR2 are LGHDT and YNNKEL (reference sequence). This CDR3 has 17 amino acids. CDR3 DNA sequence: TGTGCCAGCAGCCAAGATAGGGCGGGGGCCGTGACAGATACGCAGTATTTT. It specifies CASSQDRAGAVTDTQYF.

The chain recombines TRBV10-3 with TRBJ1-1; D ambiguous. V was trimmed by 0 bases and J by 4 bases, leaving 6 bases between them. Germline assignment: CDR1 ENHRY and CDR2 SYGVKD. This CDR3 contains 13 residues. CDR3 nucleotide sequence: TGTGCCATCAGTGAGTCGGGAAGCACTGAAGCTTTCTTT. Translating gives CAISESGSTEAFF.

V and J are TRBV9 and TRBJ1-1, with D perhaps matching TRBD1 (5 bases). V shed 2 bases and J shed 4 bases, with 9 bases lying between them. CDR1 SGDLS and CDR2 YYNGEE come from the germline V gene. The CDR3 length is 13 residues. The CDR3 loop is CASSVEGVTEAFF. The CDR3 DNA reads as TGTGCCAGCAGCGTTGAAGGGGTCACTGAAGCTTTCTTT.

This chain links TRBV5-1 with TRBJ1-5, with 7 bases lining up with TRBD1. The CDR3 has 18 amino acids. Germline-derived CDR1 and CDR2 are SGHRS and YFSETQ. V was pared by 4 bases and J by 0 bases, with 13 bases of the junction left unmatched. The CDR3 nucleotides read TGCGCCAGCAGCCCCCCCGACAGGGACCTTTATAGCAATCAGCCCCAGCATTTT. Its translation is CASSPPDRDLYSNQPQHF.

The chain employs TRBV30 and TRBJ2-7; perhaps TRBD2 as D (6 bases). V lost 0 bases and J lost 2, with 14 bases in between. The CDR3 extends over 15 amino acids. Per the germline V gene, CDR1 is GTSNPN and CDR2 is SVGIG (reference sequence). The DNA of the CDR3 is TGTGCCTGGAGTGTACCGGGAGCCAGCACCTACGAGCAGTACTTC. This codes for CAWSVPGASTYEQYF.

The chain links TRBV2 to TRBJ2-4; D call uncertain. Trimming stripped 7 bases from V and 7 bases from J, with 11 bases between. Germline V gene lookup returns CDR1 SNHLY and CDR2 FYNNEI. This CDR3 has 12 amino acids. Written as DNA, the CDR3 is TGTGCCAGCAACCTAGTCGGGAACATTCAGTACTTC. It translates to CASNLVGNIQYF.

This clone came up a few times. The gene calls are TRBV29-1 and TRBJ1-1, with 9 bases matching TRBD1. The germline V gene encodes CDR1 SQVTM and CDR2 ANQGSEA. The J segment lost 10 bases and the V segment lost 6 bases, leaving 6 bases of the junction unmatched. There are 11 residues in the CDR3. The DNA of the CDR3 is TGCAGCGTCCTCCGGACAGGGGCAGCTTTCTTT. Protein product: CSVLRTGAAFF.

This chain uses TRBV30 with TRBJ2-7, with 9 bases fitting TRBD1. V lost 3 bases to trimming and J lost 8 bases; unmatched junction nucleotides: 11. The CDR3 runs to 14 residues. Per the germline V gene, CDR1 is GTSNPN and CDR2 is SVGIG (reference sequence). CDR3 sequence reads: CAWSASGQGLKQYF. CDR3 bases: TGTGCCTGGAGCGCCTCGGGACAGGGTCTCAAGCAGTACTTC.

V gene TRBV5-8 combines with J gene TRBJ1-1; D ambiguous. The CDR3 length is 12 residues. CDR1 is SGHTS, CDR2 YDEGEE, per germline. Trimming shortened V by 3 bases and J by 6 bases, and 9 bases separated the two germline ends. CDR3 amino acids: CASSSWAAEAFF. CDR3 sequence (DNA): TGTGCCAGCAGCTCTTGGGCCGCTGAAGCTTTCTTT.

This chain connects TRBV3-1 (or the pseudogene TRBV3-2) to TRBJ2-7, with 12 bases that match TRBD2. V was clipped by 4 bases and J by 1 base; unmatched bases: 2. The CDR3 sequence is 15 residues long. Germline values: CDR1 LGHDT, CDR2 YNNKEL (reference sequence). CDR3 nucleotides: TGTGCCAGCAGCCCCGGACTAGCGGGGTCCTACGAGCAGTACTTC. Residues: CASSPGLAGSYEQYF.

The genes are TRBV4-1 and TRBJ1-6; 10 nucleotides match TRBD1. V was clipped by 1 base and J by 5 bases; unmatched bases: 5. Germline V gene sequence: CDR1 MGHRA, CDR2 YSYEKL. The CDR3 sequence is 17 residues long. In nucleotides, the CDR3 is TGCGCCAGCAGCCAAGTTCGAGGGACAGGGGATAATTCACCCCTCCACTTT. The encoded protein is CASSQVRGTGDNSPLHF.

This chain links TRBV7-9 with TRBJ1-2; the D is unclear. The V gene's germline CDR1 is SEHNR and CDR2 FQNEAQ (reference sequence). V gave up 3 bases and J gave up 0 bases, with 11 bases separating them. This CDR3 spans 15 amino acids. DNA for the CDR3: TGTGCCAGCAGCTTTGGGAGTTGGACTAACTATGGCTACACCTTC. Residues: CASSFGSWTNYGYTF. The whole variable domain, remainder taken from reference TRBV7-9 and TRBJ1-2, is DTGVSQNPRHKITKRGQNVTFRCDPISEHNRLYWYRQTLGQGPEFLTYFQNEAQLEKSRLLSDRFSAERPKGSFSTLEIQRTEQGDSAMYLCASSFGSWTNYGYTFGSGTRLTVV.

With regard to this clone: Other DNA sequences in the same sample also yield this CDR3. This chain joins TRBV5-1 and TRBJ2-3; D unresolved. Germline CDR1 and CDR2: SGHRS and YFSETQ. V was shortened by 4 bases and J by 0 bases, with 3 bases between the two germline ends. The CDR3 consists of 12 residues. CDR3 sequence reads: CASSLSTDTQYF. CDR3 nucleotides: TGCGCCAGCAGCCTGAGCACAGATACGCAGTATTTT.

The rearrangement uses TRBV7-2 and TRBJ2-7; D assignment may be TRBD1 or TRBD2 (7 bases each). The CDR3 length is 15 residues. Germline V gene lookup returns CDR1 SGHTA and CDR2 FQGNSA. Trimming removed 2 bases at V and 4 bases at J, with 15 bases between. CDR3 in DNA: TGTGCCAGCAGCTTAAGCGGGACAGCAACTTACGAGCAGTACTTC. This encodes CASSLSGTATYEQYF.

This clone was recorded only once. In DNA, the CDR3 is TGCGCCAGCAGCTTGGCAGGGGTTGGAAACACCATATATTTT. This translates into CASSLAGVGNTIYF. The J gene is TRBJ1-3, the V gene TRBV5-1, with TRBD1 as a possible D gene (6 bases). The CDR3 is made up of 14 amino acids. V gave up 0 bases and J gave up 3 bases, with 7 bases separating them. Germline-derived CDR1 and CDR2 are SGHRS and YFSETQ.

The CDR3 spells CASSPWTVYTEAFF. Here the CDR3 DNA reads TGTGCCAGTAGTCCCTGGACAGTGTACACTGAAGCTTTCTTT. The rearrangement uses TRBV19 and TRBJ1-1, with D possibly being TRBD1 (6 bases). The V end lost 5 bases, the J end lost 3 bases, and 13 bases lay between the germline ends. Germline lookup yields CDR1 LNHDA and CDR2 SQIVND (reference sequence). This CDR3 spans 14 amino acids.

The rearrangement uses TRBV7-3 and TRBJ2-1; 8 bases are a match to TRBD1. This CDR3 has 15 residues. Germline V gene sequence: CDR1 SGHTA, CDR2 FQGTGA. J gave up 6 bases and V 4 bases, and 8 bases lay outside the gene matches. CDR3 nucleotide sequence: TGTGCCAGCAGCTCCGGACAGGGTCTGGCCAATGAGCAGTTCTTC. This encodes CASSSGQGLANEQFF.

This chain joins TRBV6-5 and TRBJ1-2; the D is unclear. This CDR3 has 13 amino acids. V lost 4 bases, J lost 7 bases, and 13 bases lay in between. Germline-derived CDR1 and CDR2 are MNHEY and SVGAGI. CDR3 bases: TGTGCCAGCAGTTTGACGGTCAAAGGTGGCTACACCTTC. Its translation: CASSLTVKGGYTF.

The V gene is TRBV2, the J gene TRBJ1-1, with 10 bases identical to TRBD1. CDR3 length: 13 residues. Trimming took 6 bases from V and 5 from J; bases not matched to a gene: 3. The germline V gene has CDR1 SNHLY and CDR2 FYNNEI. This CDR3 reads CASRDRGRTEAFF. The CDR3 DNA reads TGTGCCAGCAGGGACAGGGGGAGGACTGAAGCTTTCTTT. Full variable domain (remainder filled in from reference TRBV2 and TRBJ1-1): EPEVTQTPSHQVTQMGQEVILRCVPISNHLYFYWYRQILGQKVEFLVSFYNNEISEKSEIFDDQFSVERPDGSNFTLKIRSTKLEDSAMYFCASRDRGRTEAFFGQGTRLTVV.

This chain joins TRBV29-1 and TRBJ2-3; D call uncertain. Germline-derived CDR1 and CDR2 are SQVTM and ANQGSEA. This CDR3 is built from 12 residues. The V end lost 3 bases, the J end lost 2 bases, and 6 bases lay between the germline ends. CDR3 sequence reads: CSVDGFTDTQYF. In DNA form, the CDR3 reads TGCAGCGTTGATGGCTTCACAGATACGCAGTATTTT.

CDR3 coding DNA: TGTGCCAGCAGCCAAGATTTGGGCGCTTCCGGGGAGCTGTTTTTT. This codes for CASSQDLGASGELFF. The chain employs TRBV3-1 (or the pseudogene TRBV3-2) and TRBJ2-2, with D unresolved. The V end lost 0 bases, the J end lost 6 bases, and 11 bases lay between the germline ends. This CDR3 has 15 amino acids. The V gene's germline CDR1 is LGHDT and CDR2 YNNKEL (reference sequence).

This chain joins TRBV30 and TRBJ1-4, with a possible D match to TRBD1 (5 bases). Between the trimmed V and J ends, which lost 0 bases and 7 bases, there was a span of 9 bases. Germline loops: CDR1 GTSNPN, CDR2 SVGIG (reference sequence). This CDR3 has 13 residues. In DNA form, the CDR3 reads TGTGCCTGGAGTGTAGGGGATACTGAAAAACTGTTTTTT. This gives the protein CAWSVGDTEKLFF.

The chain couples TRBV4-2 to TRBJ2-1; tentatively, D is TRBD2 (5 bases). The germline CDR1 and CDR2 sequences are LGHNA and YNFKEQ. The length of the CDR3 is 16 residues. Trimming removed 0 bases at V and 8 bases at J, with 17 bases between. The CDR3 DNA reads TGTGCCAGCAGCCAAGATCTGCTTCTGAGGGTTGATGAGCAGTTCTTC. Its translation is CASSQDLLLRVDEQFF.